The present T cell receptor (beta chain) was sequenced within a study of blood T cell repertoires in COVID-19 (TCRdb year 2020). Broadly, across the study: Collaborator samples came from the United States, Italy and Spain and covered acute and convalescent phases of COVID-19. The prospective study material was composed of cDNA or gDNA derived from T cells, B-cell-depleted T cells, or PBMCs. The dataset comprised deeply sampled blood TCRbeta repertoires from subjects exposed to, actively infected with, or recovered from COVID-19. The repertoires were made available in a free public database intended to serve as a resource for research on the immune response to SARS-CoV-2. Samples were obtained from the ongoing ImmuneRACE study (first 160 participants) and from roughly 1,300 subjects provided by 6 global collaborators. Sample metadata almost always included a de-identified subject ID, COVID-19 status, age in years and sex. Where available, HLA class I and class II types were obtained from metadata supplied by the sample provider rather than from assay-based typing.

Paper-wide results and their limitations: The quantity of clinical and demographic metadata differed by source and by participant and was supplied without curation.

On this clone itself: Its antigen is still unknown. Base qualities are not recorded, but no much larger clone differs from it by a single base.

TCRbeta CDR3 regions were amplified from genomic DNA using the immunoSEQ Assay, a bias-controlled multiplex PCR. Per the authors' processing: The number of nucleated cells in each sample was estimated by amplification of reference gene primers within the assay. To quantify the absolute abundance of each unique TCRbeta CDR3 rearrangement, sequence reads were collapsed and filtered. For each sample, productive Simpson clonality was calculated as the square root of Simpson's diversity index across productive rearrangements. The table comes from immuneACCESS by way of TCRdb, which keeps in-frame sequences with V and J called. Part of the clones is missing from these tables; in studies checked, under half for an unresolved V gene and the rest for unknown reasons. V and J calls and clone size are those listed in that table; D and trimming were worked out from the DNA. The sample has more than 200,000 clones on record, 88% of them singletons. The ten largest clones capture roughly 2.5% of the sample.

Collaborating institutions collected whole blood in K2EDTA tubes following their own protocols. For TCRbeta analysis, collaborator samples were shipped as frozen whole blood, as isolated PBMCs, or as DNA extracted from either sample type. The CDR3, cysteine through phenylalanine, is 16 amino acids long. Only the CDR3 DNA is retained, 48 bases long and in frame from the first base. Trimming leaves V shorter by 0 bases and J shorter by 4 bases, with the junction holding 6 bases beyond the gene matches. CDR1 and CDR2 were assigned from the germline V gene (reference sequence) as LNHNV and YYDKDF. The sequenced sample consisted of peripheral blood. This chain joins TRBV15 to TRBJ2-5, and 9 bases in between align with TRBD2. The receptor was derived from a woman in her sixties with acute or convalescent COVID-19. CDR3 sequence: CATSRDLSGSGETQYF. The DNA reads as follows: TGTGCCACCAGCAGAGACCTTAGCGGGAGCGGAGAGACCCAGTACTTC.